This entry is about one T cell receptor (beta chain). What it binds is not known. This specimen belongs to a study of cytomegalovirus exposure and HLA in healthy donors. This PCR relied on a set of 60 Vbeta primers and 13 Jbeta primers. Only in-frame clones appear in the TCRdb table, and some are missing; sequencing was by immunoSEQ multiplex PCR. Its clone listing holds some 150,000 clones. Study-wide points: According to an earlier analysis, most TCR beta V segments yielded productive rearrangements about 90% or about 30% of the time. Researchers reported in a later analysis that a missense DCLRE1C variant was tied to TCR beta V- and J-gene trimming.

Looked up from germline, CDR1 is SNHLY and CDR2 is FYNNEI. Trimming shortened V by 7 bases and J by 2 bases, and 11 bases separated the two germline ends. The CDR3 has 14 residues. V usage is TRBV2 and J usage is TRBJ2-2, with a weak D call TRBD1 (5 bases). This receptor was obtained from a woman aged 18-29 years in good health and CMV-seropositive. The sample comprised PBMCs. The CDR3 sequence is CASMLQVNTGELFF. DNA for the CDR3: TGTGCCAGCATGCTACAGGTTAACACCGGGGAGCTGTTTTTT.